The subject of this entry is one T cell receptor (beta chain). This clone has just one count. This receptor's antigen is unknown. Per-nucleotide qualities are absent, and no much larger clonotype sits a single base away. One read offers little support. This specimen belongs to a study of metastatic and nonmetastatic thyroid tumors (dated by TCRdb to about 2020). General notes on the study: Repertoires were compared across peripheral blood and tumor or nodule tissue samples from malignant and benign thyroid patients.

The CDR3 runs 14 residues from the cysteine to the phenylalanine. Kept here is only the CDR3 DNA, which spans 42 bases and is read in frame from base 1. The germline V gene yields SGHRS for CDR1 and YFSETQ for CDR2. V is clipped by 8 bases and J by 0 bases, and the sequence between their germline boundaries is 14 bases long. No treatment had been received by any patient before thyroid surgery. Using T-cell receptor beta sequencing, the study looked back at clinical samples from patients collected from about 2011 to 2019. Overall study outcomes, separate from this receptor: TCR beta diversity was reported as significantly higher in malignant tumors than in benign nodules, in both blood and tumor samples.

The library was made by PCR. TCRdb lists the instrument as Illumina HiSeq 4000. High-throughput sequencing was used to profile the CDR3 region of the TCR beta-chain in every patient. As for the authors' bioinformatics: Drawing on CDR3 differences between clinicopathological groups, the researchers built a classifier meant to tell apart patients with distant-metastatic papillary thyroid cancer. Repertoire diversity was assessed with the Shannon index, and tumor-blood repertoire similarity with the Morisita-Horn index. The public reads were reanalyzed by TCRdb: fastp trimming at Q25, MiXCR alignment, in-frame beta chains only. The V and J calls, along with clone size, are taken from TCRdb and not from the paper's own processing. The sample includes roughly 89,000 clones, with about 12% observed a single time. The ten largest clones take up around 8.8% of the sample.

The sequence was obtained from a female donor with papillary thyroid cancer or a benign thyroid nodule (not recorded which). Some clones in this sample may be carry-over from other donors' samples. Recombination connected TRBV5-1 to TRBJ1-1, with an unclear D gene assignment. Input material: tumor tissue. The CDR3 loop reads CASILMGLNTEAFF. The base sequence is TGCGCCAGTATCTTGATGGGGTTGAACACTGAAGCTTTCTTT. This CDR3, with the reference TRBV5-1 and TRBJ1-1 proteins standing in past its ends, gives the full variable domain KAGVTQTPRYLIKTRGQQVTLSCSPISGHRSVSWYQQTPGQGLQFLFEYFSETQRNKGNFPGRFSGRQFSNSRSEMNVSTLELGDSALYLCASILMGLNTEAFFGQGTRLTVV.